These T cell receptor beta chains were read from a single sample in a study of human T cells and chemical hapten exposure. In TCRdb, the RACE reads were re-called with MiXCR into one record per CDR3 protein. The sample holds roughly 130,000 distinct CDR3 sequences, 11% seen once. Sample: whole blood, taken in connection with sensitization to the hapten diphenylcyclopropenone (DPC). The origin of the receptors is a woman aged 45-65 years with alopecia areata. Some clones in this sample may be carry-over from other donors' samples. Each CDR3 is given without its conserved first and last residue. Clone sizes are given selectively: once, few, many, or a class where the clone is expanded.

J | V | size | CDR3
TRBJ2-7 | TRBV5-1 | NA | ASRERESSYEQY
TRBJ1-4 | TRBV2 | NA | ASSESSWSEKLF
TRBJ1-2 | TRBV25-1 | many | ASSEGGGDYGYT
TRBJ1-3 | TRBV10-3 | NA | AISVWGNTIY
TRBJ1-1 | TRBV18 | NA | ASSPRPGPEAF
TRBJ1-3 | TRBV10-3 | NA | AISEAAPGTIY
TRBJ1-2 | TRBV12-3/TRBV12-4 | many | ASSLTRRGYGYT
TRBJ2-7 | TRBV14 | few | ASSPRLLVEQY
TRBJ2-3 | TRBV25-1 | many | ASSEPQGTGTQY
TRBJ2-3 | TRBV20-1 | NA | SASGGVDTQY
TRBJ2-1 | TRBV5-1 | NA | ASSQDWGGNEQF
TRBJ1-1 | TRBV20-1 | NA | SASRLLEAF
TRBJ1-5 | TRBV6-1 | few | ASRVLTWDNQPQH
TRBJ2-3 | TRBV7-9 | few | ASSLARGLLADTQY
TRBJ2-2 | TRBV11-3 | many | ASSSGGGNANTGELF
TRBJ2-1 | TRBV7-9 | NA | ASSLRLGLTYNEQF